The source of this T cell receptor beta chain is a study of blood T cell repertoires in COVID-19. Study information: There were acute and convalescent COVID-19 samples, and they came from the United States, Italy and Spain.

In the source study's methods: Amplified reference gene primers provided the basis for estimating nucleated cell counts. The method was immunoSEQ multiplex PCR; TCRdb's version includes in-frame clones alone and lacks a portion of them. V, J and clone size are those of that table, while D and trimming were read from the DNA. The sample has 150,000 to 180,000 clones; 80% to 90% are singletons. The trim removed 5 bases at V and 1 base at J, leaving 6 bases unmatched. The CDR3 totals 16 residues. Germline loops: CDR1 LNHNV, CDR2 YYDKDF (reference sequence). Followed over time, Seattle patients had been enrolled while infection was active.

The specimen was peripheral blood. The source of this sequence is a woman aged 55-69 years with COVID-19, enrolled during active disease. The chain carries TRBV15 and TRBJ2-2; 8 bases match TRBD1. This chain's CDR3 is CATSVPGQENTGELFF. Written as DNA, the CDR3 is TGTGCCACCAGCGTACCGGGACAGGAGAACACCGGGGAGCTGTTTTTT.